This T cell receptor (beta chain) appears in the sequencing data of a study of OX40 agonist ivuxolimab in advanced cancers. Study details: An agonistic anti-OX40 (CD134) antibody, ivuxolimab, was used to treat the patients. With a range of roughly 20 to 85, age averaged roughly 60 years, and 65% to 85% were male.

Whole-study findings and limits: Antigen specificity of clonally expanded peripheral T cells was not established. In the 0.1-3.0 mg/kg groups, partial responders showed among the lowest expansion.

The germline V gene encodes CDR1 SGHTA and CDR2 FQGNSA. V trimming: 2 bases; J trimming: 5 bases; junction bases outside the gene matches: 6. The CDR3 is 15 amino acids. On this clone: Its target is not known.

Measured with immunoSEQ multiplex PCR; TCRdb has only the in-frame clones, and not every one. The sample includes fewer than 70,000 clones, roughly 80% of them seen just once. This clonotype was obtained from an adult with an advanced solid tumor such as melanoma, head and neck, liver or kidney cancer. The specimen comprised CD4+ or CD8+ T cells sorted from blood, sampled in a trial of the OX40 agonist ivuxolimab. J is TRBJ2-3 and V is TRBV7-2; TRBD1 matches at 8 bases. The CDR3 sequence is CASSLQGARQDTQYF. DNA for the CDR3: TGTGCCAGCAGCTTACAGGGGGCGCGTCAAGATACGCAGTATTTT.